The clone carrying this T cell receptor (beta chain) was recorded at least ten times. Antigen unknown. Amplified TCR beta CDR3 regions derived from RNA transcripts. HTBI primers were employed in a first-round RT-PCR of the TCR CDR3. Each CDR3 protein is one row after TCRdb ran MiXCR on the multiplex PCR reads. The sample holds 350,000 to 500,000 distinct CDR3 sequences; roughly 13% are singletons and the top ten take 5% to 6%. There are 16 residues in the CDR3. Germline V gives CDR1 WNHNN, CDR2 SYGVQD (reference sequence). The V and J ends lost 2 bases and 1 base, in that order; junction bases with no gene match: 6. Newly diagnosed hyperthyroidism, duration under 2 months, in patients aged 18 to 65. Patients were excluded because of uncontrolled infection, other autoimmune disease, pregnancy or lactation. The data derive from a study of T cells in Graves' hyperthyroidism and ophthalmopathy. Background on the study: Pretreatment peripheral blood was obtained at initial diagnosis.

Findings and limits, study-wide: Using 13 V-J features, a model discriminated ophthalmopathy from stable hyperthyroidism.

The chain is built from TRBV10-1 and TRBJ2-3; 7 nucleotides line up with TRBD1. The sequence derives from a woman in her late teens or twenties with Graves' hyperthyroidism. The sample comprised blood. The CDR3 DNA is TGCGCCAGCAGTGAGAATAAGGGGACAGGCACAGATACGCAGTATTTT. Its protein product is CASSENKGTGTDTQYF.